These 19 T cell receptor beta chains were all obtained from the same sample, sequenced in a study of T-cell memory formation after mild COVID-19. TCRdb itself ran the 5' RACE reads through MiXCR, one entry per CDR3 protein. Of about 320,000 distinct CDR3 sequences in the sample, 14% were seen once. The sample was PBMCs or a T cell subset sorted from them (not recorded which). Receptors were obtained from a man aged 18 to 30 who had mild COVID-19 (a few samples of this study predate the infection). Cell type and time point are not known.

In this sample, this clonotype turned up many times. The chain links TRBV7-9 to TRBJ2-2; D is perhaps TRBD1 (6 bases). In germline, CDR1 is SEHNR, CDR2 FQNEAQ (reference sequence). Between the trimmed V and J ends, which lost 3 bases and 6 bases, there was a span of 11 bases. This CDR3 region has 14 residues. The CDR3 loop is CASSLRGSSGELFF. CDR3 DNA sequence: TGTGCCAGCAGCTTGAGGGGGTCGTCCGGGGAGCTGTTTTTT.

This clonotype was counted a few times. The chain couples TRBV10-3 to TRBJ2-2; 11 nucleotides line up with TRBD1. CDR1 and CDR2 from the germline V gene are ENHRY and SYGVKD. The V segment lost 6 bases and the J segment 5 bases; nucleotides outside the gene matches: 5. The CDR3 is made up of 15 amino acids. This chain's CDR3 is CAISSGTGGTGELFF. CDR3 sequence (DNA): TGTGCCATCAGCTCCGGGACAGGGGGGACCGGGGAGCTGTTTTTT.

V and J are TRBV7-9 and TRBJ1-5; 7 nucleotides agree with TRBD1. CDR1 is SEHNR and CDR2 is FQNEAQ in the germline V gene (reference sequence). V gave up 1 base and J gave up 4 bases; unmatched junction bases: 1. The CDR3 contains 14 residues. CDR3 amino acids: CASSLEGQNQPQHF. The CDR3 nucleotides read TGTGCCAGCAGCTTAGAGGGACAGAATCAGCCCCAGCATTTT.

The chain is built from TRBV29-1 and TRBJ1-5; the D gene is possibly TRBD1 (5 bases). This CDR3 comprises 13 residues. V was clipped by 6 bases and J by 3 bases, with 12 bases between them. The germline V gene encodes CDR1 SQVTM and CDR2 ANQGSEA. The CDR3 nucleotides read TGCAGCGTGGCCGACAGTTTCAATCAGCCCCAGCATTTT. Translating gives CSVADSFNQPQHF.

The J gene is TRBJ2-5, the V gene TRBV7-3; possibly TRBD2 for D (5 bases). This CDR3 has 15 residues. V lost 1 base to trimming and J lost 4 bases, with 13 bases between them. Looked up from germline, CDR1 is SGHTA and CDR2 is FQGTGA. The CDR3 DNA reads as TGTGCCAGCAGCTTAAACGGGATCGGGGTAGAGACCCAGTACTTC. This translates into CASSLNGIGVETQYF.

This clonotype has ten or more counts. The CDR3 here is CASSVVATGELFF. As DNA, the CDR3 is TGTGCCAGCAGCGTAGTAGCCACCGGGGAGCTGTTTTTT. The chain uses TRBV9 and TRBJ2-2; D is ambiguous. CDR1 and CDR2 (germline): SGDLS, YYNGEE. This CDR3 spans 13 amino acids. Trimming cost V 0 bases and J 4 bases, with 4 bases left between them.

J is TRBJ2-3 and V is TRBV3-1, with TRBD1 as a possible D gene (6 bases). The CDR3 is 13 amino acids. The germline V gene has CDR1 LGHDT and CDR2 YNNKEL (reference sequence). V shed 4 bases and J shed 5 bases, with 10 bases lying between them. The CDR3 DNA reads as TGTGCCAGCAGCCGAGAGGGGGAAGATACGCAGTATTTT. Protein product: CASSREGEDTQYF.

This clonotype has a handful of counts. In DNA form, the CDR3 reads TGTGCCAGCAGCTTTCCGGGGTCGAGCTCCTACGAGCAGTACGTC. Translating it yields CASSFPGSSSYEQYV. V gene TRBV7-8 combines with J gene TRBJ2-7; TRBD2 might be the D (5 bases). The CDR3 has 15 amino acids. Germline V lookup: CDR1 SGHVS, CDR2 FQNEAQ. Trimming removed 3 bases from V and 0 bases from J, with 12 bases in between.

The gene calls are TRBV7-9 and TRBJ2-2; D is ambiguous. Germline V gene sequence: CDR1 SEHNR, CDR2 FQNEAQ (reference sequence). The CDR3 contains 15 residues. The V end lost 2 bases, the J end lost 2 bases, and 9 bases lay between the germline ends. The CDR3 DNA follows: TGTGCCAGCAGCTTACCGGGTCTCAACACCGGGGAGCTGTTTTTT. Translated: CASSLPGLNTGELFF.

V and J are TRBV21-1 and TRBJ2-3; TRBD1, the D gene given by the table, was not confirmed from the DNA. TRBV21-1 is annotated as a pseudogene. CDR3 length: 15 residues. The CDR3: CASSKRDRDTDTQYF. In DNA form, the CDR3 reads TGTGCCAGCAGCAAAAGAGACAGGGACACAGATACGCAGTATTTT.

This clonotype was observed a handful of times. The J gene is TRBJ2-2, the V gene TRBV9; D remains ambiguous. Germline loops: CDR1 SGDLS, CDR2 YYNGEE. CDR3 length: 16 amino acids. Trimming removed 4 bases at V and 4 bases at J, with 17 bases between. CDR3 protein: CASSTSAGRSTGELFF. CDR3 DNA sequence: TGTGCCAGCAGCACCTCCGCAGGACGGAGCACCGGGGAGCTGTTTTTT.

This clonotype was counted between two and nine times. The chain recombines TRBV12-3 or TRBV12-4 with TRBJ2-3; TRBD2 agrees at 11 bases. The CDR3 extends over 16 amino acids. The V gene end was trimmed by 6 bases and the J gene end by 8 bases; junction bases not matched to a gene: 13. The CDR3 DNA reads as TGTGCCAGCAGATATTTTAGCGGGGGGGCGGGGAGTACGCAGTATTTT. It specifies CASRYFSGGAGSTQYF.

This chain links TRBV3-1 with TRBJ1-5; 7 bases are a match to TRBD1. The trim removed 3 bases at V and 7 bases at J, leaving 6 bases unmatched. The germline CDR1 and CDR2 sequences are LGHDT and YNNKEL (reference sequence). The CDR3 contains 14 residues. The CDR3 loop is CASSQDYRGQPQHF. The CDR3 region has the DNA TGTGCCAGCAGCCAGGACTACAGGGGCCAGCCCCAGCATTTT.

This clonotype was counted a few times. J is TRBJ2-7 and V is TRBV10-2; 9 nucleotides align to TRBD2. The V gene end was trimmed by 0 bases and the J gene end by 2 bases; junction bases not matched to a gene: 2. This CDR3 is 15 amino acids long. The germline CDR1 and CDR2 sequences are WSHSY and SAAADI. CDR3 loop: CASSESSGGPYEQYF. The CDR3 DNA is TGCGCCAGCAGTGAGTCCAGCGGGGGGCCCTACGAGCAGTACTTC.

This clonotype was detected a few times. The V and J genes are TRBV5-1 and TRBJ1-1; D gene uncertain. Trimming cost V 5 bases and J 1 base, with 12 bases left between them. In germline, CDR1 is SGHRS, CDR2 YFSETQ. The CDR3 contains 14 residues. CDR3 coding DNA: TGCGCCAGCAGAGGTTTGGACGGGAACACTGAAGCTTTCTTT. This encodes CASRGLDGNTEAFF.

V gene TRBV12-3 or TRBV12-4 combines with J gene TRBJ1-4; 8 bases map to TRBD1. V gave up 5 bases and J gave up 3 bases; unmatched junction bases: 2. CDR3 length equals 14 residues. The CDR3 loop reads CASSHRGANEKLFF. DNA of the CDR3: TGTGCCAGCAGTCACAGGGGGGCTAATGAAAAACTGTTTTTT.

V is TRBV6-6 and J is TRBJ2-7, with D uncertain. This CDR3 has 14 amino acids. Germline V CDR1 and CDR2: MNHNY, SVGAGI (reference sequence). V was trimmed by 6 bases and J by 1 base, leaving 13 bases between them. CDR3 coding DNA: TGTGCCAGCAGGGCACCGGATATATCCTACGAGCAGTACGTC. Amino acids: CASRAPDISYEQYV.

The table lists this clonotype with many counts. The chain joins TRBV7-9 to TRBJ1-2, with D possibly being TRBD1 (6 bases). The CDR3 loop spans 16 amino acids. V lost 6 bases and J 5 bases, leaving 22 bases between the germline ends. The germline CDR1 and CDR2 sequences are SEHNR and FQNEAQ (reference sequence). The CDR3 DNA is TGTGCCAGCAGTTGGAGAGGGGGGCTCGGTTTATATGGCTACACCTTC. Translated, it gives CASSWRGGLGLYGYTF.

This CDR3 is CSAREDPRAAFF. The CDR3 DNA reads as TGCAGTGCTAGAGAAGACCCGAGGGCGGCTTTCTTT. The J gene is TRBJ1-1, the V gene TRBV20-1; D is ambiguous. CDR1 and CDR2 from the germline V gene are DFQATT and SNEGSKA (reference sequence). With 0 bases removed from V and 11 bases from J, the gap between germline ends came to 13 bases. The CDR3 length is 12 residues.